The TCR beta chain under discussion was sequenced for a study of shared clonotypes between healthy human individuals. About the research overall: Per donor, three plates held CD4 naive cells, three held CD4 memory, two held CD8 naive and one held CD8 memory. Study results and caveats: Sharing across a few donors was seen in roughly 5.2% of naive CD4 clonotypes.

Sequencing used immunoSEQ multiplex PCR; TCRdb keeps in-frame clones, though not all of them. The data show a few million clones, around 90% seen once. To note about this clone: The antigen is not known.

The V segment lost 5 bases and the J segment 0 bases; nucleotides outside the gene matches: 7. The CDR3 is 17 amino acids. Germline loops: CDR1 SEHNR, CDR2 FQNEAQ (reference sequence). The chain is built from TRBV7-9 and TRBJ1-5; 10 nucleotides agree with TRBD1. The sample was naive CD4+ T cells sorted from blood. Described subset: CD45RA+ positively selected. This TCR came from a man between 18 and 29 years old in good health. CDR3 bases: TGTGCCAGCAGCACCGGGACAGGGGACCCTAGCAATCAGCCCCAGCATTTT. Protein sequence: CASSTGTGDPSNQPQHF.